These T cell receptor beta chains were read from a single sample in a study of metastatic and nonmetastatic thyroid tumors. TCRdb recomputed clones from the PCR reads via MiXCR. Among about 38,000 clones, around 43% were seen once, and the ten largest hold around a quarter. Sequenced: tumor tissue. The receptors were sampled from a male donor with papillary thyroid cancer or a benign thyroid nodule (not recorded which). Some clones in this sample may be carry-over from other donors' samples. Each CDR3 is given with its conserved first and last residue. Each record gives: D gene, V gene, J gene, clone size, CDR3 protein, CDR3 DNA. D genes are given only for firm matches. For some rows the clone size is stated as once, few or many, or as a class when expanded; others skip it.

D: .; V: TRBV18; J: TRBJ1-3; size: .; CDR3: CASSPGTYGNTIYF; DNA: TGTGCCAGCTCGCCGGGGACATACGGAAACACCATATATTTT
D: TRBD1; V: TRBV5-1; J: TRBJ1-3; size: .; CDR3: CASSLEGTGSGNTIYF; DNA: TGCGCCAGCAGCCTGGAAGGGACAGGGTCCGGAAACACCATATATTTT
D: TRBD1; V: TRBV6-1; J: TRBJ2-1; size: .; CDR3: CASSEWQGADEQFF; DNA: TGTGCCAGCAGTGAGTGGCAGGGGGCGGATGAGCAGTTCTTC
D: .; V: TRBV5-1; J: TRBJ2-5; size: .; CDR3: CASSLVQQQETQYF; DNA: TGCGCCAGCAGCTTGGTTCAACAGCAAGAGACCCAGTACTTC
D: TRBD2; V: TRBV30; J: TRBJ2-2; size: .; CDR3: CAWKLAGVDTGELFF; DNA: TGTGCCTGGAAACTAGCGGGGGTGGACACCGGGGAGCTGTTTTTT
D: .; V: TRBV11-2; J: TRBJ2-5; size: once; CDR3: CASSLGGRQETQYF; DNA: TGTGCCAGCAGCCTGGGTGGGAGGCAAGAGACCCAGTACTTC
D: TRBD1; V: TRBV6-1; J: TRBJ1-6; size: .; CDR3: CASSKPGQYSPLHF; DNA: TGTGCCAGCAGTAAGCCGGGACAGTATTCACCCCTCCACTTT
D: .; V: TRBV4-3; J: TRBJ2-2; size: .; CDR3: CASSQDRAAPVRELFF; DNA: TGCGCCAGCAGCCAAGATCGTGCAGCCCCGGTAAGGGAGCTGTTTTTT
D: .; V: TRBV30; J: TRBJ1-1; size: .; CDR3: CAWSVGANTEAFF; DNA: TGTGCCTGGAGTGTGGGGGCGAACACTGAAGCTTTCTTT
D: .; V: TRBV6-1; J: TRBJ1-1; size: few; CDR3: CASSDGRGHTEAFF; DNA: TGTGCCAGCAGTGACGGCAGGGGTCATACTGAAGCTTTCTTT
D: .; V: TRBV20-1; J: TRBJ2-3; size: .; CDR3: CSARGSGLVTDTQYF; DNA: TGCAGTGCTAGAGGGAGCGGACTCGTCACAGATACGCAGTATTTT
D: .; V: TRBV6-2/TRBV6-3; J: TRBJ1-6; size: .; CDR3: CASSYKGSPLHF; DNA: TGTGCCAGCAGTTACAAGGGGTCACCCCTCCACTTT
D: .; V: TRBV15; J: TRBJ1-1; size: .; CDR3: CATSREKNTEAFF; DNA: TGTGCCACCAGCAGGGAAAAGAACACTGAAGCTTTCTTT
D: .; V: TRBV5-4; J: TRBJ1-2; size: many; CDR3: CASGVTGYNYGYTF; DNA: TGTGCCAGCGGAGTTACAGGGTACAACTATGGCTACACCTTC
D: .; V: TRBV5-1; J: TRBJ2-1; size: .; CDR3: CASSPGPETYNEQFF; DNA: TGCGCCAGCAGCCCGGGACCAGAGACCTACAATGAGCAGTTCTTC
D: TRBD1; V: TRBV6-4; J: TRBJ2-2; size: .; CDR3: CASSDLYFSPGQGNTGELFF; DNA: TGTGCCAGCAGTGACCTATACTTTTCGCCGGGACAGGGCAACACCGGGGAGCTGTTTTTT
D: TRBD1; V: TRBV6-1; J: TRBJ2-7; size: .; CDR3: CASSSRDRDPQYF; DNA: TGTGCCAGCAGTAGCCGGGACAGGGACCCTCAGTACTTC
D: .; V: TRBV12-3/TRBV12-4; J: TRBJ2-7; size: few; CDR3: CASKGAGEVDEQYF; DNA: TGTGCCAGCAAAGGGGCAGGGGAAGTGGACGAGCAGTACTTC
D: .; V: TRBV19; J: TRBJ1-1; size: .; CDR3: CASLRLGRVEAFF; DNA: TGTGCCAGTCTCAGATTGGGGCGCGTTGAAGCTTTCTTT
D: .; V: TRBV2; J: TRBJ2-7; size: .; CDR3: CASGGGEQYF; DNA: TGTGCCAGCGGAGGGGGTGAGCAGTACTTC
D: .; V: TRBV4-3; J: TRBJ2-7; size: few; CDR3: CASSQGWGSYEQYF; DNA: TGCGCCAGCAGCCAAGGGTGGGGTTCCTACGAGCAGTACTTC
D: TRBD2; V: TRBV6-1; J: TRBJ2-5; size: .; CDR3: CASSETSGGAETQYF; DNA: TGTGCCAGCAGTGAAACTAGCGGGGGGGCAGAGACCCAGTACTTC
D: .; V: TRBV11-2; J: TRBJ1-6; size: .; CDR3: CASSLGGKLPLHF; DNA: TGTGCCAGCAGCTTAGGAGGGAAGCTTCCCCTCCACTTT
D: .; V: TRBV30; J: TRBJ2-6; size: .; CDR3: CAFGGSGANVLTF; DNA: TGTGCCTTCGGGGGCTCTGGGGCCAACGTCCTGACTTTC
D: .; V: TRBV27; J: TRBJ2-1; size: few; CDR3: CASSPQGLSSYNEQFF; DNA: TGTGCCAGCAGTCCCCAAGGGCTAAGCTCCTACAATGAGCAGTTCTTC
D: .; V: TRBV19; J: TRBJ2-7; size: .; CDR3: CATKSRDTSYEQYF; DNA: TGTGCCACGAAAAGTAGGGACACAAGCTACGAGCAGTACTTC
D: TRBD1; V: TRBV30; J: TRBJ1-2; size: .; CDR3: CAWSGGTGYGYTF; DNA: TGTGCCTGGAGTGGTGGGACAGGGTATGGCTACACCTTC
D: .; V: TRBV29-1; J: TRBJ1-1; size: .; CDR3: CSVSSTEAFF; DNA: TGCAGCGTTTCCTCCACTGAAGCTTTCTTT
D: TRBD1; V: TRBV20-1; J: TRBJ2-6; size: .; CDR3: CSFDRAAGANVLTF; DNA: TGCAGTTTTGACAGGGCCGCTGGGGCCAACGTCCTGACTTTC
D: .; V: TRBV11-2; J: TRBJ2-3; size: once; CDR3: CASSLRSGRYTDTQYF; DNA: TGTGCCAGCAGCTTACGAAGCGGGCGATACACAGATACGCAGTATTTT
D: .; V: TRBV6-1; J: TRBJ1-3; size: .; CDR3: CASSEGSTGNTIYF; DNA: TGTGCCAGCAGTGAAGGGTCAACTGGAAACACCATATATTTT
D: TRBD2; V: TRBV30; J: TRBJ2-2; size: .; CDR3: CAWSSGGLNTGELFF; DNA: TGTGCCTGGAGCTCGGGGGGACTGAACACCGGGGAGCTGTTTTTT
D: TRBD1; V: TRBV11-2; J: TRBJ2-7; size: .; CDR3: CASSLGQGPYEQYF; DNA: TGTGCCAGCAGCTTAGGACAGGGGCCGTACGAGCAGTACTTC
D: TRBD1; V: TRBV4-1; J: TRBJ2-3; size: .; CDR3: CASRLTGGTDTQYF; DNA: TGCGCCAGCAGACTGACAGGGGGGACAGATACGCAGTATTTT
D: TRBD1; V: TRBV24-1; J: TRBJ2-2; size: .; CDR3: CATSATGQRIAGELFF; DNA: TGTGCCACTAGTGCGACGGGACAGCGGATTGCCGGGGAGCTGTTTTTT
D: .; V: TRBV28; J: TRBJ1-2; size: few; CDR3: CASTTKSAPSGYTF; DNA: TGTGCCAGCACCACTAAGTCGGCGCCTTCTGGCTACACCTTC
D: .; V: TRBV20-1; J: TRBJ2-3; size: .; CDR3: CSARTVTDTQYF; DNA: TGCAGTGCTAGAACGGTCACAGATACGCAGTATTTT
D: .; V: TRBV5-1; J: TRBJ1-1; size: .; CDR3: CASSVRGRTEAFF; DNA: TGCGCCAGCAGCGTGAGGGGGAGAACTGAAGCTTTCTTT
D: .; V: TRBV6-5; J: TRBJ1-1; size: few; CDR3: CASSYSRGEMNTEAFF; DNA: TGTGCCAGCAGTTACTCGAGGGGAGAAATGAACACTGAAGCTTTCTTT
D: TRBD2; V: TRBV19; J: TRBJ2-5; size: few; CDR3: CASSSLAGDTQYF; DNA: TGTGCCAGTAGTTCACTAGCGGGAGATACCCAGTACTTC